This TCR beta chain derives from a study of vaccination effects on CD4 cells after COVID-19. Remarks on this clone: The antigen remains unidentified.

Germline-derived CDR1 and CDR2 are MDHEN and SYDVKM. V lost 5 bases to trimming and J lost 6 bases, with 14 bases between them. This CDR3 spans 15 amino acids. Study-level results: Clones arising from infection and from vaccination showed marked clonal contraction late after vaccination. Relatively few convalescent patients took part in the study, which had no early post-infection timepoints.

Sequencing used immunoSEQ multiplex PCR; TCRdb keeps in-frame clones, though not all of them. The sample carries roughly 60,000 clones, 70% recorded once. Before any sequencing was done, the ViraFEST assay used viral peptide pools to expand antigen-specific CD4+ T cells. Cultured cells yielded isolated CD4+ T cells after around 10 days. In the vaccine recipients, nucleocapsid antibodies were negative and there was no prior SARS-CoV-2 infection. PBMC were cultured at around 2 million per well with 8 to 10 IU/ml IL-2 and around 9.4 ug/ml peptides. IL-2 medium supplanted half the medium on days 3 and 7.

The TCR was taken from a human donor who received a COVID-19 vaccine. The sample in question was CD4+ T cells from PBMCs cultured with SARS-CoV-2 spike peptides, obtained before COVID-19 vaccination. The chain carries TRBV28 and TRBJ1-6, with D tentatively TRBD1 (6 bases). The CDR3 region is CASSRYRERNSPLHF. CDR3 nucleotides: TGTGCCAGCAGTCGGTACAGGGAGCGTAATTCACCCCTCCACTTT.